This T cell receptor (beta chain) was recovered during a study of tumor-infiltrating lymphocytes in primary liver carcinoma. Study details: Among the tumors, stages were T1-T3 N0M0 and sizes roughly 4.2 to 11 cm.

With about 470 ng total RNA as template and a constant-region primer, TCR beta cDNA was made. Investigators got TCR beta libraries out of three nested multiplex PCR rounds, done with slightly modified ARM-PCR. A C-beta reverse primer and TRBV1-TRBV30 forward primers served in each of the first two PCR rounds, at around 10 cycles apiece. TCRdb fed the multiplex PCR reads into MiXCR, producing one record per CDR3 protein. The sample includes tens of thousands of distinct CDR3 sequences, 65% to 80% seen only once; the top ten take roughly a fifth. Bulk tissue was left unsorted, and RNA and DNA were co-extracted from 20-30 mg of it. The patients carried chronic HBV infection and had received no treatment. Every tumor was sampled at five separate regions. Looked up from germline, CDR1 is SQVTM and CDR2 is ANQGSEA. The CDR3 spans 13 residues. As to this clonotype: A junction boundary mismatches the germline segment, possibly from a read error.

This clonotype originated in a man aged 35 to 55 with primary liver carcinoma and hepatitis B virus infection. The chain links TRBV29-1 to TRBJ2-5; D gene ambiguous. Sequencing input: liver tumor tissue from sampling region 1. Specified subset: tumor region T1, superior pole. The CDR3 DNA reads TGCAGCGTTGGTGGGAAGGCCGCCGAGACCCTGTACTTC. This sequence encodes CSVGGKAAETLYF.